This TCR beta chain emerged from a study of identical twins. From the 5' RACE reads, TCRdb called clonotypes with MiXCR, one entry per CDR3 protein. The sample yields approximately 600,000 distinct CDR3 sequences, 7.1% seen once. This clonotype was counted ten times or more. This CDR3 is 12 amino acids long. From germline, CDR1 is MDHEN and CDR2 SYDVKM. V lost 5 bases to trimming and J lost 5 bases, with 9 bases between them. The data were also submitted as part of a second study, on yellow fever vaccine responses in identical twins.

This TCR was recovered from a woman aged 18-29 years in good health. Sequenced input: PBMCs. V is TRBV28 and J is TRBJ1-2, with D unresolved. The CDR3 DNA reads TGTGCCAGCAGTCCTCCTCAGTATGGCTACACCTTC. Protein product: CASSPPQYGYTF.